Given below is one T cell receptor beta chain in context. Its antigen remains unidentified. One base away there is no much larger clone; base qualities are not given. The data belong to a study of T cell repertoires in cytomegalovirus infection (dated by TCRdb to between 2018 and 2020). Turning to the overall study: The peptide stimulations were aimed at well-studied HLA-B-restricted epitopes as well as recently identified HLA-C-restricted CMV epitopes, whose presentation resists viral immunomodulation. Because public TCR beta signatures pointed to carriage of CMV infection together with the matching HLA type, the HLA type of each donor mattered for the analysis.

Overall study results and their limits: Cumulative frequency of public TCR beta family members discriminated carriers of CMV infection plus the relevant HLA type in this cohort and an independent approximately 370-donor cohort. The ex vivo response was dominated by HLA-C-restricted CMV-specific TCR beta clonotypes, which also provided the single most frequent clonotype in two of eight donors.

CDR1 and CDR2, looked up from the germline V gene (reference sequence), are SEHNR and FQNEAQ. Inclusive of the bounding cysteine and phenylalanine, the CDR3 is 12 residues long. The DNA shown is the 36-base CDR3, in frame from base 1. The junction carries 9 bases between V and J, which are trimmed by 5 bases and 8 bases respectively. Sequencing was performed on an Illumina HiSeq 1500. TCRdb applied fastp at Q25 and MiXCR to the public reads, then kept only in-frame beta chains. Identical CDR3 protein sequences are pooled into one entry, listed with their most common genes and DNA. This sample lists about 920,000 distinct CDR3 sequences; approximately 33% were detected once. The ten most abundant clones make up roughly 13% of the sample. This specimen's treatment or condition label, interpreted: in vitro stimulation with specific CMV peptide epitopes to enrich CMV-specific T cells.

The TCR sequence derives from a human donor in good health (CMV status not recorded). Some clones in this sample may be carry-over from other donors' samples. The sequence joins TRBV7-9 to TRBJ1-4; too little of a D gene remains to name it. Sequenced material: cultured CD8+ T cells from PBMCs, taken from culture after CMV antigen stimulation. In nucleotide form, the sequence is TGTGCCAGCAGCCTCCGGTCGGAAAAACTGTTTTTT. This codes for CASSLRSEKLFF.